Shown below are 15 T cell receptor beta chains from a single sample sequenced in a study of T cell changes during pregnancy in multiple sclerosis. Some clones are missing from TCRdb's copy, which holds only in-frame ones; the method was immunoSEQ multiplex PCR. The table shows tens of thousands of clones, with roughly nine tenths occurring only once. The sequencing used peripheral blood, collected in the third trimester of pregnancy. Receptor source: a female donor in good health, enrolled as a control in a pregnancy study.

The genes are TRBV7-2 and TRBJ2-6, with 7 bases identical to TRBD2. V dropped 5 bases and J dropped 2; count of bases not matched to a gene: 12. CDR1 and CDR2 from the germline V gene are SGHTA and FQGNSA. The CDR3 is 18 amino acids. CDR3 coding DNA: TGTGCCAGCAGCCCCTTTACGGGAGGTACTACTGGGGCCAACGTCCTGACTTTC. As protein: CASSPFTGGTTGANVLTF.

V is TRBV18 and J is TRBJ2-2; the D is unclear. The CDR3 spans 14 residues. V was pared by 2 bases and J by 4 bases, with 8 bases between. Germline CDR1 KGHSH, CDR2 LQKENI. The CDR3 nucleotides are TGTGCCAGCTCACCAGCACACCCCACCGGGGAGCTGTTTTTT. Encoded protein: CASSPAHPTGELFF.

The chain joins TRBV5-1 to TRBJ1-1; D is ambiguous. V was cut by 4 bases and J by 5 bases, with 12 bases left in between. CDR1 is SGHRS and CDR2 is YFSETQ in the germline V gene. The CDR3 has 13 residues. CDR3 region: CASSPLLGTEAFF. CDR3 DNA sequence: TGCGCCAGCAGCCCCCTACTAGGGACTGAAGCTTTCTTT.

The V and J genes are TRBV5-1 and TRBJ1-6; D not resolved. The CDR3 is 15 amino acids. The germline gives CDR1 SGHRS, CDR2 YFSETQ. V lost 0 bases to trimming and J lost 8 bases, with 12 bases between them. CDR3 in amino acids: CASSLETGMDSPLHF. DNA for the CDR3: TGCGCCAGCAGCTTGGAAACGGGTATGGATTCACCCCTCCACTTT.

CDR3 DNA sequence: TGTGCCAGCAGTGAAGGGACTAGCGGGAGGTTAGGGGCCTACAATGAGCAGTTCTTC. It codes for CASSEGTSGRLGAYNEQFF. The gene calls are TRBV6-1 and TRBJ2-1; 14 positions agree with TRBD2. The CDR3 has 19 amino acids. Germline CDR1 reads MNHNS; CDR2 reads SASEGT. J gave up 2 bases and V 1 base, and 7 bases lay outside the gene matches.

CDR3: CASSPSQTYEQYF. CDR3 sequence (DNA): TGTGCCAGCAGTCCCTCGCAGACCTACGAGCAGTACTTC. The rearrangement links TRBV27 to TRBJ2-7; no firm D call. This CDR3 has 13 residues. V was cut by 5 bases and J by 2 bases, with 10 bases left in between. Per the germline V gene, CDR1 is MNHEY and CDR2 is SMNVEV (reference sequence).

CDR3 sequence: CASSPRGPGELFF. The CDR3 DNA reads TGTGCCAGCAGCCCAAGGGGGCCCGGGGAGCTGTTTTTT. The chain combines TRBV11-3 with TRBJ2-2, with 7 bases fitting TRBD1. The germline V gene encodes CDR1 SGHNT and CDR2 YENEEA. Trimming took 5 bases from V and 6 from J; bases not matched to a gene: 3. The CDR3 is 13 amino acids.

V gene TRBV6-1 combines with J gene TRBJ2-6, with D unresolved. Germline CDR1 and CDR2: MNHNS and SASEGT. V lost 6 bases to trimming and J lost 0 bases, with 9 bases between them. The CDR3 spans 15 residues. The CDR3 is CASRTHTSGANVLTF. The CDR3 nucleotides are TGTGCCAGCAGGACACATACCTCTGGGGCCAACGTCCTGACTTTC.

The chain is built from TRBV19 and TRBJ2-7; D is perhaps TRBD2 (5 bases). Trimming cost V 3 bases and J 2 bases, with 8 bases left between them. The CDR3 extends over 13 amino acids. Per the germline V gene, CDR1 is LNHDA and CDR2 is SQIVND (reference sequence). The chain's CDR3 is CASSIPGTYEQYF. In DNA, the CDR3 is TGTGCCAGTAGTATCCCGGGAACCTACGAGCAGTACTTC.

V usage is TRBV9 and J usage is TRBJ2-5; 7 bases are shared with TRBD2. Germline V CDR1 and CDR2: SGDLS, YYNGEE. CDR3 length: 17 amino acids. Trimming took 3 bases from V and 5 from J; bases not matched to a gene: 16. The CDR3 loop reads CASSALMGGALGETQYF. CDR3 sequence (DNA): TGTGCCAGCAGCGCCCTAATGGGAGGGGCGCTCGGGGAGACCCAGTACTTC.

This chain joins TRBV5-1 and TRBJ2-3, with 9 bases lining up with TRBD2. Trimming cost V 5 bases and J 0 bases; bases outside gene matches: 4. Germline CDR1 SGHRS, CDR2 YFSETQ. CDR3 size: 15 residues. The CDR3 is CASSQAGGSTDTQYF. The DNA for the CDR3 is TGCGCCAGCAGTCAAGCGGGGGGAAGCACAGATACGCAGTATTTT.

V gene TRBV5-5 combines with J gene TRBJ2-3, with D unresolved. Trimming removed 4 bases from V and 3 bases from J, with 12 bases in between. Germline V CDR1 and CDR2: SGHKS, YYEKEE (reference sequence). The CDR3 loop spans 14 amino acids. The DNA for the CDR3 is TGTGCCAGCAGCATCCCTGTCAGTACAGATACGCAGTATTTT. Translated: CASSIPVSTDTQYF.

The chain combines TRBV29-1 with TRBJ2-2, with D unresolved. Germline V gene data show CDR1 as SQVTM and CDR2 as ANQGSEA. V gave up 1 base and J gave up 1 base, with 4 bases separating them. CDR3 size: 13 residues. CDR3 nucleotide sequence: TGCAGCGTTGAAGCAATGAACACCGGGGAGCTGTTTTTT. The encoded protein is CSVEAMNTGELFF.

The rearrangement uses TRBV11-2 and TRBJ1-4; no clear D. In germline, CDR1 is SGHAT, CDR2 FQNNGV. The CDR3 sequence is 12 residues long. V was clipped by 8 bases and J by 7 bases, with 11 bases between them. The CDR3: CASSRVSEKLFF. The CDR3 DNA sequence: TGTGCCAGCTCCCGCGTTAGTGAAAAACTGTTTTTT.

The rearrangement links TRBV7-3 to TRBJ2-6; the match to TRBD2 covers 7 bases. The ends lost 9 bases at V and 2 bases at J; junction bases unmatched: 7. The CDR3 totals 15 residues. Germline loops: CDR1 SGHTA, CDR2 FQGTGA. CDR3 amino acids: CASREAGTGANVLTF. The DNA for the CDR3 is TGTGCCAGTAGAGAAGCGGGGACTGGGGCCAACGTCCTGACTTTC.